This T cell receptor beta chain originates from a study of blood T cell repertoires in COVID-19. Study at large: Donors in the United States, Italy and Spain gave samples during acute or convalescent COVID-19.

As handled by the study authors: It was from reference gene primer amplification that nucleated cell counts were estimated. Measured with immunoSEQ multiplex PCR; TCRdb has only the in-frame clones, and not every one. The V and J calls and clone size were taken over from that table, and D and trimming were inferred from the DNA. The sample contains 85,000 to 100,000 clones, 75% to 90% of which appear only once. This CDR3 region has 15 residues. Between the trimmed V and J ends, which lost 2 bases and 6 bases, there was a span of 16 bases. Germline assignment: CDR1 MNHEY and CDR2 SVGAGI. The clonotype comes from a man in his fifties or sixties with acute or convalescent COVID-19. The J gene is TRBJ1-1, the V gene TRBV6-5; D possibly corresponds to TRBD1 (5 bases). The sample comprised peripheral blood. The CDR3 here is CASSYVAGPLAEAFF. The CDR3 coding sequence is TGTGCCAGCAGTTACGTTGCGGGACCTCTCGCTGAAGCTTTCTTT.